Listed here are 23 T cell receptor beta chains from one sample, sequenced in a study of T cells after yellow fever vaccination. TCRdb re-called the 5' RACE reads through MiXCR, storing one row per CDR3 protein. The profile shows about 69,000 distinct CDR3 sequences, under 6.5% of them singletons. The sequencing used CD4+ T cells sorted from PBMCs, collected around 15 days after the first yellow fever vaccination. These TCRs come from a man younger than 35 who received the YFV17D yellow fever vaccine.

This clonotype was detected ten times or more. The chain carries TRBV12-3 or TRBV12-4 and TRBJ1-2; 7 bases fit TRBD1. J was trimmed by 5 bases and V by 6 bases; bases with no gene match: 9. The CDR3 totals 14 residues. CDR3 DNA sequence: TGTGCCAGCAGCACCCTGGGACAGACTTATGGCTACACCTTC. Translation: CASSTLGQTYGYTF.

This clonotype was seen at least ten times. The chain employs TRBV9 and TRBJ2-2, with TRBD1 as a possible D gene (5 bases). CDR3 length: 13 amino acids. Trimming removed 0 bases at V and 6 bases at J, with 6 bases between. Germline V gene lookup returns CDR1 SGDLS and CDR2 YYNGEE. This CDR3 is CASSVDRPGELFF. The CDR3 DNA is TGTGCCAGCAGCGTAGACAGGCCCGGGGAGCTGTTTTTT. The variable domain in full, completed from reference TRBV9 and TRBJ2-2, reads DSGVTQTPKHLITATGQRVTLRCSPRSGDLSVYWYQQSLDQGLQFLIQYYNGEERAKGNILERFSAQQFPDLHSELNLSSLELGDSALYFCASSVDRPGELFFGEGSRLTVL.

This clonotype came up many times. The V and J genes are TRBV24-1 and TRBJ2-3, with 14 nucleotides matching TRBD2. CDR3 length: 18 residues. Germline lookup yields CDR1 KGHDR and CDR2 SFDVKD. Trimming took 5 bases from V and 2 from J; bases not matched to a gene: 8. CDR3 nucleotides: TGTGCCACCAGTGCAGGACTAGCGGGGGGCTCCTACACAGATACGCAGTATTTT. It translates to CATSAGLAGGSYTDTQYF.

Worth noting for this clonotype: The junction differs from germline at one of its ends, possibly a read error. The CDR3 DNA reads TGTGCCATCAGCCCGGGACTAGCCGGGGATACGCAGTATTTT. This encodes CAISPGLAGDTQYF. This chain joins TRBV5-5 and TRBJ2-3; TRBD2 matches 9 bases. The CDR3 covers 14 residues. Per germline, CDR1 SGHKS and CDR2 YYEKEE (reference sequence).

A few counts support this clonotype. The chain carries TRBV5-1 and TRBJ1-2; D uncertain. Germline V gene sequence: CDR1 SGHRS, CDR2 YFSETQ. The CDR3 loop spans 14 amino acids. The V and J ends lost 0 bases and 6 bases respectively, with 12 bases between them. CDR3 DNA sequence: TGCGCCAGCAGCTTGGATGGTAGGGATAATGGCTACACCTTC. Translation gives CASSLDGRDNGYTF. The full variable domain, in which reference TRBV5-1 and TRBJ1-2 provide the parts outside the CDR3, is KAGVTQTPRYLIKTRGQQVTLSCSPISGHRSVSWYQQTPGQGLQFLFEYFSETQRNKGNFPGRFSGRQFSNSRSEMNVSTLELGDSALYLCASSLDGRDNGYTFGSGTRLTVV.

This clonotype was counted at least ten times. The chain recombines TRBV20-1 with TRBJ2-7; 8 nucleotides line up with TRBD1. CDR1 is DFQATT, CDR2 SNEGSKA, per germline (reference sequence). CDR3 length: 14 amino acids. V was pared by 7 bases and J by 3 bases, with 11 bases of the junction left unmatched. CDR3 sequence: CSVAQGADGYEQYV. CDR3 nucleotide sequence: TGCAGTGTGGCCCAGGGGGCGGATGGCTACGAGCAGTACGTC.

Notes on this clonotype: A much larger clone is a single base away; this may be a read error. The J gene is TRBJ2-1, the V gene TRBV4-2; no clear D gene. Trimming took off 1 base at V and 10 bases at J, with 11 bases between the two ends. The germline V gene encodes CDR1 LGHNA and CDR2 YNFKEQ. This CDR3 is built from 13 residues. The CDR3 sequence: CASSQGTFGEQFF. CDR3 bases: TGTGCCAGCAGCCAAGGAACATTTGGAGAGCAGTTCTTC.

The table lists this clonotype with many counts. This chain links TRBV20-1 with TRBJ2-5; TRBD2 matches at 7 bases. The CDR3 runs 14 residues. CDR1 is DFQATT, CDR2 SNEGSKA, per germline (reference sequence). Losses at the gene ends were 7 bases for V and 0 bases for J; bases not matched to a gene: 8. The CDR3 DNA reads TGCAGTGGTGTCGCCGGGGGGTACCAAGAGACCCAGTACTTC. Its protein is CSGVAGGYQETQYF.

This clonotype was observed many times. V and J are TRBV5-1 and TRBJ1-3; D ambiguous. CDR1 SGHRS and CDR2 YFSETQ come from the germline V gene. This CDR3 comprises 15 residues. V was shortened by 0 bases and J by 0 bases, with 7 bases between the two germline ends. For the CDR3, the DNA is TGCGCCAGCAGCTTGGCCCTCAACTCTGGAAACACCATATATTTT. Amino acids: CASSLALNSGNTIYF.

This clonotype was observed many times. The genes are TRBV6-5 and TRBJ1-3, with a weak D call TRBD1 (5 bases). The V end lost 2 bases, the J end lost 0 bases, and 5 bases lay between the germline ends. CDR1 is MNHEY, CDR2 SVGAGI, per germline. There are 14 residues in the CDR3. CDR3 protein: CASSYGHSGNTIYF. CDR3 in DNA: TGTGCCAGCAGTTACGGACACTCTGGAAACACCATATATTTT.

This clonotype has a count of ten or more. The rearrangement links TRBV12-3 or TRBV12-4 to TRBJ1-5; the D gene is possibly TRBD1 (6 bases). Trimming stripped 5 bases from V and 9 bases from J, with 14 bases between. This CDR3 region has 13 residues. CDR3 loop: CASSRQAQTPQHF. CDR3 sequence (DNA): TGTGCCAGCAGTCGACAGGCCCAAACGCCCCAGCATTTT.

This clonotype was seen ten or more times. The rearrangement joins TRBV5-1 to TRBJ1-2, with D possibly being TRBD1 (6 bases). The V and J ends lost 0 bases and 0 bases respectively, with 6 bases between them. CDR1 is SGHRS and CDR2 is YFSETQ in the germline V gene. The CDR3 length is 14 residues. The CDR3 loop is CASSLDRANYGYTF. The CDR3 region has the DNA TGCGCCAGCAGCTTGGACAGGGCTAACTATGGCTACACCTTC.

This clonotype was detected ten times or more. The rearrangement joins TRBV5-6 to TRBJ1-2; 7 bases are a match to TRBD1. The junction had 26 bases not matched to a gene; V was cut back by 4 bases and J by 8 bases. The CDR3 is 19 residues long. The germline gives CDR1 SGHDT, CDR2 YYEEEE. DNA for the CDR3: TGTGCCAGCAGCAAAAAACGACCCGAGGGACAGATCACTCTCGAGGGCTACACCTTC. Translating it yields CASSKKRPEGQITLEGYTF.

Ten or more counts support this clonotype. V is TRBV9 and J is TRBJ2-3; TRBD2 is a possible D gene (6 bases). V was trimmed by 3 bases and J by 6 bases, leaving 11 bases between them. This CDR3 is built from 13 residues. CDR1 is SGDLS, CDR2 YYNGEE, per germline. This CDR3 reads CASSGAGMDTQYF. The DNA of the CDR3 is TGTGCCAGCAGCGGGGCGGGGATGGATACGCAGTATTTT.

This clonotype was recorded many times. The chain has TRBV12-3 or TRBV12-4 and TRBJ2-3; 8 bases map to TRBD2. The length of the CDR3 is 16 residues. The J segment lost 2 bases and the V segment lost 1 base, leaving 5 bases of the junction unmatched. In DNA form, the CDR3 reads TGTGCCAGCAGTTTAGTGCGGGGGGCCAACACAGATACGCAGTATTTT. Translated: CASSLVRGANTDTQYF.

The sample holds many counts of this clonotype. The chain carries TRBV24-1 and TRBJ1-5; D is undetermined. The CDR3 extends over 14 amino acids. Germline CDR1 reads KGHDR; CDR2 reads SFDVKD. Trimming removed 3 bases from V and 8 bases from J, with 13 bases in between. DNA for the CDR3: TGTGCCACCAGTGATACCCCAGAGGAGAAGCCCCAGCATTTT. Protein: CATSDTPEEKPQHF.

This clonotype was detected ten times or more. The chain joins TRBV10-3 to TRBJ2-7; possibly TRBD1 for D (6 bases). Germline V gene data show CDR1 as ENHRY and CDR2 as SYGVKD. The CDR3 is 13 residues long. V was pared by 2 bases and J by 5 bases, with 10 bases between. CDR3 bases: TGTGCCATCAGTGAGAGGGGGACCCACGAGCAGTACTTC. Amino acid sequence: CAISERGTHEQYF.

At least ten counts were recorded for this clonotype. The V and J genes are TRBV4-3 and TRBJ1-6, with D tentatively TRBD1 (5 bases). Germline V gene lookup returns CDR1 LGHNA and CDR2 YSLEER. The CDR3 is made up of 16 amino acids. With 1 base removed from V and 8 bases from J, the gap between germline ends came to 15 bases. This chain's CDR3 is CASSQVRGGVDSPLHF. The CDR3 DNA is TGCGCCAGCAGCCAAGTTCGGGGCGGGGTCGATTCACCCCTCCACTTT.

This clonotype appeared a few times. J is TRBJ1-1 and V is TRBV7-2; D not resolved. The CDR3 totals 14 residues. Between the trimmed V and J ends, which lost 5 bases and 7 bases, there was a span of 17 bases. Germline V gene lookup returns CDR1 SGHTA and CDR2 FQGNSA. CDR3 amino acids: CASSPSLARLEAFF. The CDR3 DNA follows: TGTGCCAGCAGCCCTAGTCTAGCGAGACTTGAAGCTTTCTTT.

This clonotype showed up many times. This chain links TRBV12-3 or TRBV12-4 with TRBJ2-1; D remains unclear. With 5 bases removed from V and 4 bases from J, the gap between germline ends came to 15 bases. The CDR3 runs to 15 residues. CDR3 coding DNA: TGTGCCAGCAGTCCAGCCCCAGGAACTTACAATGAGCAGTTCTTC. Its translation is CASSPAPGTYNEQFF.

This clonotype was seen ten or more times. CDR3 in amino acids: CASSQGTLGSPLHF. The CDR3 DNA reads as TGTGCCAGCAGCCAGGGAACTTTGGGTTCACCCCTCCACTTT. This rearrangement joins TRBV14 to TRBJ1-6, with D uncertain. CDR1 is SGHDN, CDR2 FVKESK, per germline. The length of the CDR3 is 14 residues. Trimming removed 3 bases from V and 9 bases from J, with 12 bases in between.

This clonotype was observed at least ten times. This chain uses TRBV18 with TRBJ2-1; 8 nucleotides agree with TRBD2. The CDR3 runs 16 residues. Germline CDR1 and CDR2: KGHSH and LQKENI. The ends lost 2 bases at V and 5 bases at J; junction bases unmatched: 8. The CDR3 sequence is CASSPIEAGGNNEQFF. Here the CDR3 DNA reads TGTGCCAGCTCACCAATCGAGGCGGGGGGTAACAATGAGCAGTTCTTC. Drawing the rest from reference TRBV18 and TRBJ2-1, the complete variable domain is NAGVMQNPRHLVRRRGQEARLRCSPMKGHSHVYWYRQLPEEGLKFMVYLQKENIIDESGMPKERFSAEFPKEGPSILRIQQVVRGDSAAYFCASSPIEAGGNNEQFFGPGTRLTVL.

This clonotype was observed at least ten times. The genes are TRBV20-1 and TRBJ2-5, with D maybe TRBD2 (5 bases). V dropped 3 bases and J dropped 1 base, with 6 bases sitting between them. This CDR3 has 12 amino acids. CDR1 is DFQATT and CDR2 is SNEGSKA in the germline V gene (reference sequence). CDR3 in amino acids: CSARRAQETQYF. CDR3 in DNA: TGCAGTGCTAGGAGGGCCCAAGAGACCCAGTACTTC.